This T cell receptor beta chain derives from a study of T cell repertoires in aging, cancer and after chemotherapy. After removal of 4 bases from V and 6 bases from J, the junction contained 12 bases not matched to a gene. This CDR3 has 16 residues. Germline assignment: CDR1 SGHRS and CDR2 YFSETQ. The template was genomic DNA from peripheral blood, not RNA. A remark on this clonotype: Its antigen is unknown.

TRB rearrangements spanning V, D and J were amplified using mixed TRB-A/B primers. Each CDR3 protein is one row after TCRdb ran MiXCR on the multiplex PCR reads. Seen here are about 6,700 distinct CDR3 sequences, roughly 20% observed once, and the top ten hold about 8.5%. Study results and limitations: No conclusions about immunological memory after chemotherapy can be drawn from the repertoire data.

The chain carries TRBV5-1 and TRBJ2-1, with 8 bases that match TRBD1. The sequenced sample consisted of blood. The TCR was taken from a human donor with a blood cancer. This CDR3 is CASSRLGQGSGNEQFF. The CDR3 DNA sequence: TGCGCCAGCAGCCGACTCGGACAGGGCTCGGGCAATGAGCAGTTCTTC.